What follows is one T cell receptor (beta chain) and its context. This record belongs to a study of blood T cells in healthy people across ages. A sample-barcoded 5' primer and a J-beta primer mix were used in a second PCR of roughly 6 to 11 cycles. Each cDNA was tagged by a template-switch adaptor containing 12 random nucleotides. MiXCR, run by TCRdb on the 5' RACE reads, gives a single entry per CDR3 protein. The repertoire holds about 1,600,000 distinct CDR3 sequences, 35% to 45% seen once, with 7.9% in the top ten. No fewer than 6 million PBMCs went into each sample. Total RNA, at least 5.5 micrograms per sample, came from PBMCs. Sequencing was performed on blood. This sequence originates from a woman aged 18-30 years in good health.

The CDR3 spells CASSFPTGATTYEQYF. The CDR3 DNA follows: TGTGCCAGCAGTTTCCCCACAGGAGCCACCACCTACGAGCAGTACTTC. J is TRBJ2-7 and V is TRBV28; D may be TRBD1 (5 bases). Per germline, CDR1 MDHEN and CDR2 SYDVKM. Trimming took off 3 bases at V and 2 bases at J, with 17 bases between the two ends. The CDR3 is made up of 16 amino acids.